Sequencing of this T cell receptor (beta chain) was carried out in a study of OX40 agonist ivuxolimab in advanced cancers. Study conclusions and caveats: Antigen specificity of clonally expanded peripheral T cells was not established. Partial responders receiving 0.1-3.0 mg/kg showed among the lowest clonal expansion.

With respect to this clone: The antigen is not known.

The V gene lost 2 bases and the J gene lost 5 bases, with 16 bases spanning the gap. The germline V gene has CDR1 SEHNR and CDR2 FQNEAQ (reference sequence). This CDR3 comprises 15 residues. The method was immunoSEQ multiplex PCR; TCRdb's version includes in-frame clones alone and lacks a portion of them. The sample has about 51,000 clones; roughly 90% are singletons. This receptor was taken from an adult with an advanced solid tumor such as melanoma, head and neck, liver or kidney cancer. The specimen comprised CD4+ or CD8+ T cells sorted from blood, sampled in a trial of the OX40 agonist ivuxolimab. The V and J genes are TRBV7-9 and TRBJ2-7; the D call may be TRBD1 or TRBD2 (5 bases each). This CDR3 reads CASSLRRQGANEQYF. DNA of the CDR3: TGTGCCAGCAGCTTAAGGAGGCAGGGAGCCAACGAGCAGTACTTC.